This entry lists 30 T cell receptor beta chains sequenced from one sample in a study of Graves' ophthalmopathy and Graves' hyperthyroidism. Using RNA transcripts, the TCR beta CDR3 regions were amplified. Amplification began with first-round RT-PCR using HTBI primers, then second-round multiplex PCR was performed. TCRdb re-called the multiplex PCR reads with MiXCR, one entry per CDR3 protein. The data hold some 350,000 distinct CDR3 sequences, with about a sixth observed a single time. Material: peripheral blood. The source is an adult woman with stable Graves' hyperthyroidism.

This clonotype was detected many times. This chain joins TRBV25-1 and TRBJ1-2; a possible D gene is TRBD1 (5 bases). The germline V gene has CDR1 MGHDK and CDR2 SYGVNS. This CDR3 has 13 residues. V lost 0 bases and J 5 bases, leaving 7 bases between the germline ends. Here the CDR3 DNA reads TGTGCCAGCAGTGAATATGGGGGGTATGGCTACACCTTC. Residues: CASSEYGGYGYTF.

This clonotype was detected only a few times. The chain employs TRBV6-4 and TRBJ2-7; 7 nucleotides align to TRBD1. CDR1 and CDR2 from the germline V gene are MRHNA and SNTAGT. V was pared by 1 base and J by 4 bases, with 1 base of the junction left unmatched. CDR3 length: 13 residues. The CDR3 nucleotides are TGTGCCAGCAGTGACTACAGGGGTTACGAGCAGTACTTC. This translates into CASSDYRGYEQYF.

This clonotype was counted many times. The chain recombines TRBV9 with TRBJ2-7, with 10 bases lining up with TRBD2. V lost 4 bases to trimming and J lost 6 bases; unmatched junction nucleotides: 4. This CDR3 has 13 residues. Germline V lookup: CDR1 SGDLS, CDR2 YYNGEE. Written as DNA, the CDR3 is TGTGCCAGCAGCCCTAGCGGGAGAAGCGAGCAGTACTTC. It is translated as CASSPSGRSEQYF.

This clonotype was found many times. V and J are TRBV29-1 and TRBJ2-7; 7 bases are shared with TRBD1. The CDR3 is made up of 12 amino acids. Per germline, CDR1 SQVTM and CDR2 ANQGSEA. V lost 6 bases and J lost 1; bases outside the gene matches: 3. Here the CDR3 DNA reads TGCAGCGTGCGACAGGGATCCTACGAGCAGTACTTC. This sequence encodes CSVRQGSYEQYF.

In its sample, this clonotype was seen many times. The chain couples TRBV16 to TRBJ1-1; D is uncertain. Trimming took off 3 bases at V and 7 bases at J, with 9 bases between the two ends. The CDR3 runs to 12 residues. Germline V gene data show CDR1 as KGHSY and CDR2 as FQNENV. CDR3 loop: CASSQRAGEAFF. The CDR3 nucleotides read TGTGCCAGCAGCCAGAGGGCTGGTGAAGCTTTCTTT.

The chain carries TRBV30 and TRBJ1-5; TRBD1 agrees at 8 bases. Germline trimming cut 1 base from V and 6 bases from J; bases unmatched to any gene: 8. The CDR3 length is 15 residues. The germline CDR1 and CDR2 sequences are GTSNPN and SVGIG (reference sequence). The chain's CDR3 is CAWSGPETGVQPQHF. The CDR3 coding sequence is TGTGCCTGGAGTGGACCTGAGACAGGGGTTCAGCCCCAGCATTTT.

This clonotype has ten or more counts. This chain's CDR3 is CASSSHSGTTTYEQYF. In nucleotides, the CDR3 is TGTGCCAGCAGCTCACATTCCGGGACCACAACCTACGAGCAGTACTTC. The chain has TRBV7-2 and TRBJ2-7; D may match TRBD1 or TRBD2 (5 bases each). The CDR3 runs to 16 residues. Deletions cut 4 bases from V and 2 bases from J, with 18 bases between. The germline V gene has CDR1 SGHTA and CDR2 FQGNSA.

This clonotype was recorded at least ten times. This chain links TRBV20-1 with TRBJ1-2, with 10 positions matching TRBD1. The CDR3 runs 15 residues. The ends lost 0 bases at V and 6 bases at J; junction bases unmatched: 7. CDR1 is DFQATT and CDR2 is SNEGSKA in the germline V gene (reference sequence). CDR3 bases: TGCAGTGCTAGAGATAAGACAGGGGGCGTCCATGGCTACACCTTC. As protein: CSARDKTGGVHGYTF.

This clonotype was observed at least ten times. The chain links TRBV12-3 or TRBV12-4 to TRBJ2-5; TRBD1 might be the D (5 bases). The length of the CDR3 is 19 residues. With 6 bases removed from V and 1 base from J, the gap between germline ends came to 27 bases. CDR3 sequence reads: CASSHSFGAQALVQETQYF. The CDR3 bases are TGTGCCAGCAGCCATTCGTTTGGGGCACAGGCACTCGTCCAAGAGACCCAGTACTTC.

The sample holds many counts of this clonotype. The CDR3 is CSAGLNTGELFF. The CDR3 nucleotides read TGCAGTGCCGGACTAAACACCGGGGAGCTGTTTTTT. The V and J genes are TRBV20-1 and TRBJ2-2; perhaps TRBD2 as D (6 bases). CDR3 length: 12 amino acids. The germline V gene has CDR1 DFQATT and CDR2 SNEGSKA (reference sequence). Trimming took 6 bases from V and 2 from J, leaving 7 bases between them.

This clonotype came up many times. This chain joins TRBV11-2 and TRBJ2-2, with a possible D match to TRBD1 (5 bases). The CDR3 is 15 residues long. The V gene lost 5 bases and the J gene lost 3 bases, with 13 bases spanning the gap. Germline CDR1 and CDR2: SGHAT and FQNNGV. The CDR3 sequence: CASSPTDHHTGELFF. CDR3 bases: TGTGCCAGCAGCCCGACAGATCATCACACCGGGGAGCTGTTTTTT.

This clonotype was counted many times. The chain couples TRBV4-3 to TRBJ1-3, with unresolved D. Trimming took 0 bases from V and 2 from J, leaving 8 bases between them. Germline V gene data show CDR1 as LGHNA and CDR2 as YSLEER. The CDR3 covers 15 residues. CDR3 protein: CASSQDSGAGNTIYF. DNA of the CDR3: TGCGCCAGCAGCCAAGATTCCGGAGCTGGAAACACCATATATTTT.

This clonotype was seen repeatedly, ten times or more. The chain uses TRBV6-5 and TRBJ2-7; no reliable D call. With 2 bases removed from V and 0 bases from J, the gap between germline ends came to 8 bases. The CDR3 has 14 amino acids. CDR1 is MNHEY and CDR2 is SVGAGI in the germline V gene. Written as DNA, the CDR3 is TGTGCCAGCAGTTACGGGCCGACCTCCTACGAGCAGTACTTC. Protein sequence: CASSYGPTSYEQYF.

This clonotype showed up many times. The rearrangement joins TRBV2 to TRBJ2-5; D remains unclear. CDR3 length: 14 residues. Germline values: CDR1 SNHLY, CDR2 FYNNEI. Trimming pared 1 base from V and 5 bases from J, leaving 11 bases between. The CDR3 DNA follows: TGTGCCAGCAGTGAAGACGCATACTACGAGACCCAGTACTTC. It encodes CASSEDAYYETQYF.

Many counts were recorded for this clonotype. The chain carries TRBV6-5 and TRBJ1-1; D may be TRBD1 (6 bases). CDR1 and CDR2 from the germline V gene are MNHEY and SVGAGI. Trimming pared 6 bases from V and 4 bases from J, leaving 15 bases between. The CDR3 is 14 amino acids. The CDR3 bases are TGTGCCAGCAGGGGTGAGGGGGTAGGCACTGAAGCTTTCTTT. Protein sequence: CASRGEGVGTEAFF.

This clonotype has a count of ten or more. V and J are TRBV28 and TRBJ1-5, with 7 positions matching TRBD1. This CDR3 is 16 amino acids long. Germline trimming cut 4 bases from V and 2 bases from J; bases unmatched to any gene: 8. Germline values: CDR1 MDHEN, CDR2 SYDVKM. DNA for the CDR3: TGTGCCAGCAGTTCACGACAGGGCGTGGGCAATCAGCCCCAGCATTTT. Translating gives CASSSRQGVGNQPQHF.

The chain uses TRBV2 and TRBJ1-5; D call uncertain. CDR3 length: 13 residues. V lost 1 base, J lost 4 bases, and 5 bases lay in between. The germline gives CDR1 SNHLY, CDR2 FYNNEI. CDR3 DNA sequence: TGTGCCAGCAGTGAAGAACCGAATCAGCCCCAGCATTTT. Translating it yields CASSEEPNQPQHF.

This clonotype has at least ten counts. The CDR3 bases are TGTGCCAGCATTCCCGACGGAAACACTGAAGCTTTCTTT. This encodes CASIPDGNTEAFF. The V and J genes are TRBV6-2 or TRBV6-3 and TRBJ1-1; D is ambiguous. Germline V gene lookup returns CDR1 MNHEY and CDR2 SVGEGT. The CDR3 is 13 residues long. The V end lost 7 bases, the J end lost 2 bases, and 11 bases lay between the germline ends.

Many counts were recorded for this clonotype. The CDR3: CASSPGLALMGTQETQYF. CDR3 nucleotide sequence: TGTGCCAGCAGCCCTGGACTAGCGCTTATGGGGACGCAAGAGACCCAGTACTTC. The chain employs TRBV13 and TRBJ2-5, with 9 bases identical to TRBD2. CDR1 is PRHDT, CDR2 FYEKMQ, per germline (reference sequence). This CDR3 spans 18 amino acids. J gave up 2 bases and V 5 bases, and 15 bases lay outside the gene matches.

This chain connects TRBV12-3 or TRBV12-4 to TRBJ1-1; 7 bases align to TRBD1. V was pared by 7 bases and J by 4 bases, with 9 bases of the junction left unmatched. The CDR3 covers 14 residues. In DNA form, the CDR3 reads TGTGCCAGCACCGAGACAGGGTTCGGCACTGAAGCTTTCTTT. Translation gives CASTETGFGTEAFF.

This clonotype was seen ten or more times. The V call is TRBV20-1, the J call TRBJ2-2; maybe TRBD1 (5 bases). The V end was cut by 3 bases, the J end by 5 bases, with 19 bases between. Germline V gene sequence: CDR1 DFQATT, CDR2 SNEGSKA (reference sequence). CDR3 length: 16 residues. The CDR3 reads CSASTSGRGETGELFF. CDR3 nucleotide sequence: TGCAGTGCTAGTACCTCAGGGCGCGGAGAAACCGGGGAGCTGTTTTTT.

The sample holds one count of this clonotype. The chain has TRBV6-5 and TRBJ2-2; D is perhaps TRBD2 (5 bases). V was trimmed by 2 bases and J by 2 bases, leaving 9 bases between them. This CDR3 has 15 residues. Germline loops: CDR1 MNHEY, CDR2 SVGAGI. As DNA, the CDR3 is TGTGCCAGCAGTTACGGGCTAGCTAACACCGGGGAGCTGTTTTTT. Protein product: CASSYGLANTGELFF.

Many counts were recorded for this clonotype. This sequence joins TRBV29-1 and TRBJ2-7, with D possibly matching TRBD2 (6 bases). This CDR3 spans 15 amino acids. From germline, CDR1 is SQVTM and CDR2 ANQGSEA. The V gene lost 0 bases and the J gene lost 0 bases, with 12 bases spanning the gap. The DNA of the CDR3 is TGCAGCGTTGAAGATTTTCGGGAGAGCTCCTACGAGCAGTACTTC. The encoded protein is CSVEDFRESSYEQYF.

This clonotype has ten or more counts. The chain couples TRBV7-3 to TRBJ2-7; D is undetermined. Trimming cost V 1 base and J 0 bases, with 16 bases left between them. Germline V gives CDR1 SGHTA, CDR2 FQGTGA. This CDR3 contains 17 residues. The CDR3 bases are TGTGCCAGCAGCTTAAATCCACCGGGTTCTAGCTCCTACGAGCAGTACTTC. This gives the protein CASSLNPPGSSSYEQYF.

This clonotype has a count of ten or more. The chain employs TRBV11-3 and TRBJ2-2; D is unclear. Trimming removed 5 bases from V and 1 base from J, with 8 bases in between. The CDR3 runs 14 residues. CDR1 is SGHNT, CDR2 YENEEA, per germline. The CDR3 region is CASSNTENTGELFF. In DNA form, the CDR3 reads TGTGCCAGCAGCAACACAGAGAACACCGGGGAGCTGTTTTTT.

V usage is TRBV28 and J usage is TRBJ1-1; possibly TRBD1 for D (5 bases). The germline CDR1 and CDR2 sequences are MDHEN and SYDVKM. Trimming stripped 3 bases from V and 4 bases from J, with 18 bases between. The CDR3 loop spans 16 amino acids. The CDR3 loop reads CASSFGTSGGGTEAFF. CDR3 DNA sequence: TGTGCCAGCAGTTTCGGGACCTCCGGTGGGGGCACTGAAGCTTTCTTT.

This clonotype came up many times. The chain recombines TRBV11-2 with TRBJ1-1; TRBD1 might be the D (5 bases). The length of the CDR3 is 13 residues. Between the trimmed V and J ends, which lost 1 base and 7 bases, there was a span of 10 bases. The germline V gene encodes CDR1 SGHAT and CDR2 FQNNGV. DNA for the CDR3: TGTGCCAGCAGCTTAGGACAGAGCTTTGAAGCTTTCTTT. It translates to CASSLGQSFEAFF.

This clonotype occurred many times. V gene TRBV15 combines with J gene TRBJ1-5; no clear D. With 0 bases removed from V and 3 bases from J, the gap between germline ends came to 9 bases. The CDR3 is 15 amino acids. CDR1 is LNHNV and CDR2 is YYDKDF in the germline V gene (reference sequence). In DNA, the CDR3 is TGTGCCACCAGCAGAGATTCCCAGACCAATCAGCCCCAGCATTTT. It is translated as CATSRDSQTNQPQHF. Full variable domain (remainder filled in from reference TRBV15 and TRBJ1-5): DAMVIQNPRYQVTQFGKPVTLSCSQTLNHNVMYWYQQKSSQAPKLLFHYYDKDFNNEADTPDNFQSRRPNTSFCFLDIRSPGLGDTAMYLCATSRDSQTNQPQHFGDGTRLSIL.

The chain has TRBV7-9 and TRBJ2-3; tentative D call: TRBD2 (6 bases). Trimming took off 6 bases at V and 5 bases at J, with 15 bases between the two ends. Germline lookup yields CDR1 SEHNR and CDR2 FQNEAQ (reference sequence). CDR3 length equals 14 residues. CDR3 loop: CASSNSGGGDTQYF. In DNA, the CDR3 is TGTGCCAGCAGTAATAGCGGAGGTGGAGATACGCAGTATTTT.

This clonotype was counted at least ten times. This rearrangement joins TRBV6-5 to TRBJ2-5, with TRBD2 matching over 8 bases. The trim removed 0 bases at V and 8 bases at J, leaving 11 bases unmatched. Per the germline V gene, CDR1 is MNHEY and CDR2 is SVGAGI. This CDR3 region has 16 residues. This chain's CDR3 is CASSYSALTSGSTQYF. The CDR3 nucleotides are TGTGCCAGCAGTTACTCGGCCCTCACTAGCGGTTCCACCCAGTACTTC.